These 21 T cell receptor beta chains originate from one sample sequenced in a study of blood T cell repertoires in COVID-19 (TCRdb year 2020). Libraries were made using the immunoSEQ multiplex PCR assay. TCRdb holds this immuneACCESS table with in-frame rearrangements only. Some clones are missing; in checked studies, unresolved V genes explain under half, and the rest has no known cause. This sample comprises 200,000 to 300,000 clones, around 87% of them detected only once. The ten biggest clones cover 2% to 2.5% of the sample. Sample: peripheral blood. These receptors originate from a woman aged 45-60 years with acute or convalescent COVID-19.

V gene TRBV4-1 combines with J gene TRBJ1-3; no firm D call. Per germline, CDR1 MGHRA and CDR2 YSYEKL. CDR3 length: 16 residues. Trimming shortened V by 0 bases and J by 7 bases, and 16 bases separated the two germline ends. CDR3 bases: TGCGCCAGCAGCCAAGACCCCCCCCCTATCTCCAACACCATATATTTT. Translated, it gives CASSQDPPPISNTIYF.

Here the CDR3 DNA reads TGTGCCAGCAGTTGGGGACAGGGTGCTTTTGGCTACACCTTC. Protein product: CASSWGQGAFGYTF. This chain links TRBV28 with TRBJ1-2; 9 bases line up with TRBD1. With 4 bases clipped from V and 7 bases from J, the junction kept 7 bases outside the gene matches. The CDR3 runs to 14 residues. Germline CDR1 MDHEN, CDR2 SYDVKM.

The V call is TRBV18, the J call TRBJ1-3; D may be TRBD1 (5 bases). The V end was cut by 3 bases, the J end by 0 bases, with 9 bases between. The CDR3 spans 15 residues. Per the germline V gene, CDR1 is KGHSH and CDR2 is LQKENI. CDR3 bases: TGTGCCAGCTCACCGGACACGCTCTCTGGAAACACCATATATTTT. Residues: CASSPDTLSGNTIYF.

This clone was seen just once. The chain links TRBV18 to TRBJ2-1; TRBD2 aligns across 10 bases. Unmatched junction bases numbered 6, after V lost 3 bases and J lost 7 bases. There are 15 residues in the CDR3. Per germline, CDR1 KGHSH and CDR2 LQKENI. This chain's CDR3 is CASSPDSGRRNEQFF. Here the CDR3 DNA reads TGTGCCAGCTCACCTGATAGCGGGAGGAGGAATGAGCAGTTCTTC.

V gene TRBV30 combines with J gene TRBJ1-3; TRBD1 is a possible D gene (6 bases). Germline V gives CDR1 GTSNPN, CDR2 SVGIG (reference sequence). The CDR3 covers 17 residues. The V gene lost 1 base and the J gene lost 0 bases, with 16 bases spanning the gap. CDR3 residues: CAWSGYRTDFSGNTIYF. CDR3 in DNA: TGTGCCTGGAGTGGTTATCGGACAGACTTCTCTGGAAACACCATATATTTT.

CDR3 nucleotide sequence: TGTGCCTGGAGCGAAGGGGGTCACCGAAACACCATATATTTT. Amino acid sequence: CAWSEGGHRNTIYF. The chain recombines TRBV30 with TRBJ1-3, with TRBD1 as a possible D gene (6 bases). CDR3 length: 14 amino acids. The V end lost 3 bases, the J end lost 5 bases, and 14 bases lay between the germline ends. CDR1 is GTSNPN, CDR2 SVGIG, per germline (reference sequence).

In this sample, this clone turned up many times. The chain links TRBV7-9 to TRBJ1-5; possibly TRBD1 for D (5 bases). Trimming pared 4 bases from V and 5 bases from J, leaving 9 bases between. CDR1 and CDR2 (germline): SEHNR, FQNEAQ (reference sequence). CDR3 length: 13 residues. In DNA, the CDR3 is TGTGCCAGCAGCTGGGGGGAAGATCAGCCCCAGCATTTT. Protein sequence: CASSWGEDQPQHF. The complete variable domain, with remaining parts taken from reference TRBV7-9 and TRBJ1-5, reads DTGVSQNPRHKITKRGQNVTFRCDPISEHNRLYWYRQTLGQGPEFLTYFQNEAQLEKSRLLSDRFSAERPKGSFSTLEIQRTEQGDSAMYLCASSWGEDQPQHFGDGTRLSIL.

CDR3 protein: CASSQDRGGPQHF. In DNA, the CDR3 is TGCGCCAGCAGCCAAGATAGAGGGGGTCCCCAGCATTTT. V gene TRBV4-1 combines with J gene TRBJ1-5; TRBD1 might be the D (6 bases). The germline gives CDR1 MGHRA, CDR2 YSYEKL. This CDR3 contains 13 residues. The V gene lost 0 bases and the J gene lost 10 bases, with 10 bases spanning the gap.

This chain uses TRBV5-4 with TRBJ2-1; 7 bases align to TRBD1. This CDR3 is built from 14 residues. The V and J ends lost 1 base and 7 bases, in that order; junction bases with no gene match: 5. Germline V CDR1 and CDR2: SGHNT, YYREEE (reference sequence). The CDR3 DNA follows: TGTGCCAGCAGCTTGTGGCAGGGGGTTAATGAGCAGTTCTTC. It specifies CASSLWQGVNEQFF. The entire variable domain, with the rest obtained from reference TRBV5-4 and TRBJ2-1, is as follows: ETGVTQSPTHLIKTRGQQVTLRCSSQSGHNTVSWYQQALGQGPQFIFQYYREEENGRGNFPPRFSGLQFPNYSSELNVNALELDDSALYLCASSLWQGVNEQFFGPGTRLTVL.

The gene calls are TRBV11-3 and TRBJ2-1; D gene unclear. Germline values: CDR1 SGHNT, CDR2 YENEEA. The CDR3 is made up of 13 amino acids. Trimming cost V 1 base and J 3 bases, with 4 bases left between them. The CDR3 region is CASSLVSYNEQFF. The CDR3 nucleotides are TGTGCCAGCAGCTTAGTCAGCTACAATGAGCAGTTCTTC. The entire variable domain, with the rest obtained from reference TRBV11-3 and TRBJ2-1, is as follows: EAGVVQSPRYKIIEKKQPVAFWCNPISGHNTLYWYLQNLGQGPELLIRYENEEAVDDSQLPKDRFSAERLKGVDSTLKIQPAELGDSAVYLCASSLVSYNEQFFGPGTRLTVL.

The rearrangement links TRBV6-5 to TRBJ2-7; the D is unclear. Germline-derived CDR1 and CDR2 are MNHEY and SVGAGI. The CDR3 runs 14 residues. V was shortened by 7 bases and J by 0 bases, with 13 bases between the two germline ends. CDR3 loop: CASTDLGISYEQYF. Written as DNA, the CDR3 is TGTGCCAGCACCGACCTAGGTATCTCCTACGAGCAGTACTTC.

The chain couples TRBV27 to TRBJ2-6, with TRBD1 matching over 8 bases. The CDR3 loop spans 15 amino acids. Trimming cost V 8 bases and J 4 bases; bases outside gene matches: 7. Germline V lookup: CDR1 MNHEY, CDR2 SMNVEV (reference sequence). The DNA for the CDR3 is TGTGCCAGCGGGAACAGGGGGGCCGGGGCCAACGTCCTGACTTTC. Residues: CASGNRGAGANVLTF.

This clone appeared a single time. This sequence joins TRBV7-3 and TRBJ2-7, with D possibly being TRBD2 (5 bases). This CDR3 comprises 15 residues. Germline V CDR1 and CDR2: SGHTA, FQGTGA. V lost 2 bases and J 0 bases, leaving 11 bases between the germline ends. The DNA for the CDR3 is TGTGCCAGCAGCTTAGTGGGAGCGACCTCCTACGAGCAGTACTTC. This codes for CASSLVGATSYEQYF.

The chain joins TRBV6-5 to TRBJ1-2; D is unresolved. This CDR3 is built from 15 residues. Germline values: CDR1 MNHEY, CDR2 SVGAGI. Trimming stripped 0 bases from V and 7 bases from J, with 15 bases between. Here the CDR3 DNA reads TGTGCCAGCAGTTACTCAGTAAAAGGGAGGGCTGGCTACACCTTC. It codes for CASSYSVKGRAGYTF.

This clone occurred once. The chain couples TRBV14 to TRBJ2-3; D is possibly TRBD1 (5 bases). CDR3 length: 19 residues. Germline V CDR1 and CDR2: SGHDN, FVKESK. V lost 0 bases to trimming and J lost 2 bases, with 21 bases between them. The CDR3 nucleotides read TGTGCCAGCAGCCAAGATAACGGGTGGGGCAGGCCCTACACAGATACGCAGTATTTT. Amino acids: CASSQDNGWGRPYTDTQYF.

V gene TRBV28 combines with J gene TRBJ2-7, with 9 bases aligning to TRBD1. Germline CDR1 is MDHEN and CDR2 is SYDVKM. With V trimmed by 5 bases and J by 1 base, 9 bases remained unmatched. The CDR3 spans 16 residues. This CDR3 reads CASSTRGQGLSYEQYF. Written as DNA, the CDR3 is TGTGCCAGCAGTACTCGTGGACAGGGGCTATCCTACGAGCAGTACTTC.

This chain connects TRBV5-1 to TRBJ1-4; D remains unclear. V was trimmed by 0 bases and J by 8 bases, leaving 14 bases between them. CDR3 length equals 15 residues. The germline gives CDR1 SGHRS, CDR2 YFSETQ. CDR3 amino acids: CASSLAAGSEEKLFF. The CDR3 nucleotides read TGCGCCAGCAGCTTGGCGGCGGGGTCGGAGGAAAAACTGTTTTTT. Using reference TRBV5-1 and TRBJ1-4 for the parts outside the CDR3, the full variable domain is KAGVTQTPRYLIKTRGQQVTLSCSPISGHRSVSWYQQTPGQGLQFLFEYFSETQRNKGNFPGRFSGRQFSNSRSEMNVSTLELGDSALYLCASSLAAGSEEKLFFGSGTQLSVL.

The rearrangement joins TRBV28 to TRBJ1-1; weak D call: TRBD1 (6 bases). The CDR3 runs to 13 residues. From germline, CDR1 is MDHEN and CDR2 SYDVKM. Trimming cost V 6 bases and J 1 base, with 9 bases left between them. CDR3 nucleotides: TGTGCCAGCAGGGAGACAGGGAACACTGAAGCTTTCTTT. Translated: CASRETGNTEAFF. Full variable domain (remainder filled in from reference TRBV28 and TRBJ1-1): DVKVTQSSRYLVKRTGEKVFLECVQDMDHENMFWYRQDPGLGLRLIYFSYDVKMKEKGDIPEGYSVSREKKERFSLILESASTNQTSMYLCASRETGNTEAFFGQGTRLTVV.

DNA for the CDR3: TGTGCCAGCAGCTGGACTCTGAACACCGGGGAGCTGTTTTTT. It encodes CASSWTLNTGELFF. J is TRBJ2-2 and V is TRBV27; D is possibly TRBD2 (5 bases). V was trimmed by 6 bases and J by 1 base, leaving 9 bases between them. Germline loops: CDR1 MNHEY, CDR2 SMNVEV (reference sequence). The CDR3 contains 14 residues.

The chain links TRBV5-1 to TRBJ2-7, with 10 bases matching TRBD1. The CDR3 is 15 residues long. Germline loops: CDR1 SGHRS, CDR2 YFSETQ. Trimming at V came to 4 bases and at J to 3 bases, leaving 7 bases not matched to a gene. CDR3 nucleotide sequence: TGCGCCAGCAGCAGGGACAGGGGCATCTTCTACGAGCAGTACTTC. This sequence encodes CASSRDRGIFYEQYF. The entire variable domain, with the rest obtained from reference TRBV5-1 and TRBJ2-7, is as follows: KAGVTQTPRYLIKTRGQQVTLSCSPISGHRSVSWYQQTPGQGLQFLFEYFSETQRNKGNFPGRFSGRQFSNSRSEMNVSTLELGDSALYLCASSRDRGIFYEQYFGPGTRLTVT.

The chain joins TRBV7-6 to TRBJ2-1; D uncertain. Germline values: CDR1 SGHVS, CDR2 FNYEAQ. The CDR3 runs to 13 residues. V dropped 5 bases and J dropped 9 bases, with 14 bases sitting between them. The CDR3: CASSLSTRGEQFF. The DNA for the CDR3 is TGTGCCAGCAGCCTGTCGACCCGCGGTGAGCAGTTCTTC.